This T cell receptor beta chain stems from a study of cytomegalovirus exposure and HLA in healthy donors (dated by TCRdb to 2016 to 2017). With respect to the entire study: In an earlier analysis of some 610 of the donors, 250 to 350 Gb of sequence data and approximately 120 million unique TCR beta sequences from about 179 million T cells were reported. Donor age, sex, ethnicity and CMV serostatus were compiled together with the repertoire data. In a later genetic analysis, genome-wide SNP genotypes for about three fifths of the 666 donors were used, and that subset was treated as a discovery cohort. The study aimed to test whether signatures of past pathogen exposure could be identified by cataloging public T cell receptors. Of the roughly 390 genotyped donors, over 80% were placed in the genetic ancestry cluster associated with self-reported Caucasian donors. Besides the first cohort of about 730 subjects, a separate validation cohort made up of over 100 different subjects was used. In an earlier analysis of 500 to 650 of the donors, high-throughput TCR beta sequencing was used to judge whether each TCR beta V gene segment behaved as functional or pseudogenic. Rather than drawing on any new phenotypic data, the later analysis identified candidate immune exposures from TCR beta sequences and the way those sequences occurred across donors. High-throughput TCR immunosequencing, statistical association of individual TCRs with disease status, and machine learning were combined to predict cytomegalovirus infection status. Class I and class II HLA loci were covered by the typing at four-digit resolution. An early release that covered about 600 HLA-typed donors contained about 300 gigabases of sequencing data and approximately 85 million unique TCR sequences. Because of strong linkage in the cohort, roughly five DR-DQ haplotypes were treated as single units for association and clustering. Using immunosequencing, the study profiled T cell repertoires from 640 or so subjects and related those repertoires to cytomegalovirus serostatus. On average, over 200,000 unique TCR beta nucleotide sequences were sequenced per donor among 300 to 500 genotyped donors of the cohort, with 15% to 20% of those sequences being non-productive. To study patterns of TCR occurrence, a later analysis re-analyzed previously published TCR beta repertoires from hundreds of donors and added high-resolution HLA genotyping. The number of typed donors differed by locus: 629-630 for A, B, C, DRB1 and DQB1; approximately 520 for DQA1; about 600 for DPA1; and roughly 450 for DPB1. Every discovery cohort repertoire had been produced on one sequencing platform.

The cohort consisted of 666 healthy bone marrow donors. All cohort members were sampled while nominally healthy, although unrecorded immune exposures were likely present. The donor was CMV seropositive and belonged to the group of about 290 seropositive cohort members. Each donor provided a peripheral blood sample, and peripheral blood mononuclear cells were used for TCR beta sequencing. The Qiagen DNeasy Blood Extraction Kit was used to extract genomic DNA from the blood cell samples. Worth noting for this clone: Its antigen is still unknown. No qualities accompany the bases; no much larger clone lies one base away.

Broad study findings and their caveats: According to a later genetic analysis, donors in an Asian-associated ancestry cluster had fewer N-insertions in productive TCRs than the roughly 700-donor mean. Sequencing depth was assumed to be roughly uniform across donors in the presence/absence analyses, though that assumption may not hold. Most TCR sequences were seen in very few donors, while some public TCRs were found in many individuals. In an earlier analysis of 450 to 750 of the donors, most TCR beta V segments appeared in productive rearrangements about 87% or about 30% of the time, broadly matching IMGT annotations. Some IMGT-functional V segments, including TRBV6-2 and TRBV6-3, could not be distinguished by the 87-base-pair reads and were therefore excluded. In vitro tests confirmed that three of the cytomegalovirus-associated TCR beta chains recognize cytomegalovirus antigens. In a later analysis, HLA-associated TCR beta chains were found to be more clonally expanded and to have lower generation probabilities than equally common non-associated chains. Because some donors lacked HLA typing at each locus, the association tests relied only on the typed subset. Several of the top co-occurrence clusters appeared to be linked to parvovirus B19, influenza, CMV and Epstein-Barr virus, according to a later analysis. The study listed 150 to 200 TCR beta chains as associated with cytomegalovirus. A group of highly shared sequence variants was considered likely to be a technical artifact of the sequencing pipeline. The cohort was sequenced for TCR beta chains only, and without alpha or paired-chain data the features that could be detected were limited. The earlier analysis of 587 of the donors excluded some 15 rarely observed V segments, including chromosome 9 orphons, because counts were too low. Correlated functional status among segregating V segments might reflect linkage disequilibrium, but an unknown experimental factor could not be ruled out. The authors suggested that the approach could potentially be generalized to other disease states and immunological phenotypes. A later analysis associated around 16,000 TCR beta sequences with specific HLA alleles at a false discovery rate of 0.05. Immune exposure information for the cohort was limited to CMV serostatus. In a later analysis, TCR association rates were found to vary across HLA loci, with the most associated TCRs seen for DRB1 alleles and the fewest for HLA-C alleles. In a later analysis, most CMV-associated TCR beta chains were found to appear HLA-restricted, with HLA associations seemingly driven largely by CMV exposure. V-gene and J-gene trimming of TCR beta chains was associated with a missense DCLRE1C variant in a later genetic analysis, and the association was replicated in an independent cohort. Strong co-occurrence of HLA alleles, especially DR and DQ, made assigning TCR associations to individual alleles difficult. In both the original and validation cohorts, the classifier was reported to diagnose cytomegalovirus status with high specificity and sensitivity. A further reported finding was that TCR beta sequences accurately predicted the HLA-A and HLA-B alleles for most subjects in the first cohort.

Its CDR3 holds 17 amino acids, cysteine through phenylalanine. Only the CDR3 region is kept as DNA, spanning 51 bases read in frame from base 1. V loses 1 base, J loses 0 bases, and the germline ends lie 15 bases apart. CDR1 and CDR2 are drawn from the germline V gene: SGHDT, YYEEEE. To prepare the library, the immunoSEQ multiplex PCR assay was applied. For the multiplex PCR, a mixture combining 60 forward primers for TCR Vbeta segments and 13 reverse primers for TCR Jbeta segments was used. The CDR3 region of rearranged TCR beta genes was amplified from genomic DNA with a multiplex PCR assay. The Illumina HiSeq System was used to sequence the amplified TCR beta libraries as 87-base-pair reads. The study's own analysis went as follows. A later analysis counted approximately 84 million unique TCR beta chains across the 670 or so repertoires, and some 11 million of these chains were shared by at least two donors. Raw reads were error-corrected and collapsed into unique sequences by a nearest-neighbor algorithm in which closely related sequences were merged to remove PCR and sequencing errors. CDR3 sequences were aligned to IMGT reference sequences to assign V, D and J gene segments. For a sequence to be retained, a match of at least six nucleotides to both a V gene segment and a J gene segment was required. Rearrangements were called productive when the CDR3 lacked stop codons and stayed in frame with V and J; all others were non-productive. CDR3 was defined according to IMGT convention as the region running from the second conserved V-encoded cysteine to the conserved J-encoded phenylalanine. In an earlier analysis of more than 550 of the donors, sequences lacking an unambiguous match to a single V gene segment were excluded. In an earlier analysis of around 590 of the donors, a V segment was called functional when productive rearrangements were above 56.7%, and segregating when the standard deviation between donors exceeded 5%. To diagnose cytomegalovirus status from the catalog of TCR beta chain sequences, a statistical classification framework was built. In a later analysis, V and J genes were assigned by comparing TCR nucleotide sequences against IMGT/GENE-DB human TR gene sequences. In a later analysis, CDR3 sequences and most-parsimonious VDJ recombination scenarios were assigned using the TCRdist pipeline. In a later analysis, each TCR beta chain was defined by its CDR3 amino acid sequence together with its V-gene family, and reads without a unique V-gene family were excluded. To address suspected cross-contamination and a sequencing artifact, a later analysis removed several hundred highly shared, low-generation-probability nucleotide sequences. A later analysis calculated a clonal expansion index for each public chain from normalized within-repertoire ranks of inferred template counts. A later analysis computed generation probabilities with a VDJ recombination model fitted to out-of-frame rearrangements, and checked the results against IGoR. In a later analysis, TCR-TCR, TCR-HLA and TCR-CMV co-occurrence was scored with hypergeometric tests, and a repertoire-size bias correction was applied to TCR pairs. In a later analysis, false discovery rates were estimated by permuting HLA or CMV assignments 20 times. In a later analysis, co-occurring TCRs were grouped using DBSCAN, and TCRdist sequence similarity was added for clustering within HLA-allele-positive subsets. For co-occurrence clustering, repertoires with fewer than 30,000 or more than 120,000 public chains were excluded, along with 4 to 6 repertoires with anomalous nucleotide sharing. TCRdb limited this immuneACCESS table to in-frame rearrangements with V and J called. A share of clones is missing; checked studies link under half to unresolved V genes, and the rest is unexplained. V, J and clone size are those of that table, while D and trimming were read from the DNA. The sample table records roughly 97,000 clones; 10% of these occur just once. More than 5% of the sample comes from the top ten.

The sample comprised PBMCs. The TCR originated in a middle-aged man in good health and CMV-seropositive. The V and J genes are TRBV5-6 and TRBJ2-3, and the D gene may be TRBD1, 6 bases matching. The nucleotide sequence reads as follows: TGTGCCAGCAGCTTGCCAGGGGCGCCGCCTAGCACAGATACGCAGTATTTT. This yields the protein CASSLPGAPPSTDTQYF.